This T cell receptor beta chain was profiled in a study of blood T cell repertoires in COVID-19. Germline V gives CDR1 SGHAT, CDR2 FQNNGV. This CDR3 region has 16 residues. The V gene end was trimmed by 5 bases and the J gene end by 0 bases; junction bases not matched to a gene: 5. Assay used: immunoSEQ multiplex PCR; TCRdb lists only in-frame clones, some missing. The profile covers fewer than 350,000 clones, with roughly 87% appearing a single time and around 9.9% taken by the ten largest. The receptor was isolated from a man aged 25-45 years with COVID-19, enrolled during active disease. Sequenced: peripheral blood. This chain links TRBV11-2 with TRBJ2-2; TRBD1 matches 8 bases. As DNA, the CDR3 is TGTGCCAGCAGCCACGTCAGGGGGCCGAACACCGGGGAGCTGTTTTTT. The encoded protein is CASSHVRGPNTGELFF.